Below, one TCR beta chain is given with its context. The data derive from a study of blood T cell repertoires in COVID-19. For the study at large: Samples representing acute and convalescent COVID-19 were sourced from the United States, Italy and Spain.

CDR3 length: 12 residues. Germline loops: CDR1 MNHEY, CDR2 SVGAGI. The V and J ends lost 6 bases and 4 bases respectively, with 9 bases between them. Original handling: Reference gene primer amplification gave nucleated cell count estimates. Repertoires were generated with immunoSEQ multiplex PCR, while TCRdb's copy carries only in-frame clones and drops some. V and J calls and clone size follow that table, whereas D and trimming were derived from the DNA. The sample includes about 400,000 clones, about 89% of them seen just once. The rearrangement links TRBV6-5 to TRBJ1-2, with unresolved D. The material sequenced was peripheral blood. This TCR came from a man in his forties with acute or convalescent COVID-19. The CDR3 loop is CASRSTAYGYTF. The CDR3 DNA is TGTGCCAGCAGATCAACAGCCTATGGCTACACCTTC.